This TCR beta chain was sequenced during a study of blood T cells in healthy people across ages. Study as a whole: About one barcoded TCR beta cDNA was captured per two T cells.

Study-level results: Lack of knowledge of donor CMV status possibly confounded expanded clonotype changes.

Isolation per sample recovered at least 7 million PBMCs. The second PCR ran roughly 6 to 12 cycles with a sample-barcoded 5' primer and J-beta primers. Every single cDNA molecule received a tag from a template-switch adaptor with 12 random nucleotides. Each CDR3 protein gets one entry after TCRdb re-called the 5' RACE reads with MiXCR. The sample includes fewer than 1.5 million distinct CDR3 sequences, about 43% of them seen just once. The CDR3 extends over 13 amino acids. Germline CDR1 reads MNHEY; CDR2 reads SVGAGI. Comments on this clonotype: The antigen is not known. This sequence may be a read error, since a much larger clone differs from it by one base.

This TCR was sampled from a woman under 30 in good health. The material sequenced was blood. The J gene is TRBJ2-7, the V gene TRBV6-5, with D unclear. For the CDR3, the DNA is TGTGCCCGCAGTTACTTAAACAGCTACGAGCAGTACTTC. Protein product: CARSYLNSYEQYF.